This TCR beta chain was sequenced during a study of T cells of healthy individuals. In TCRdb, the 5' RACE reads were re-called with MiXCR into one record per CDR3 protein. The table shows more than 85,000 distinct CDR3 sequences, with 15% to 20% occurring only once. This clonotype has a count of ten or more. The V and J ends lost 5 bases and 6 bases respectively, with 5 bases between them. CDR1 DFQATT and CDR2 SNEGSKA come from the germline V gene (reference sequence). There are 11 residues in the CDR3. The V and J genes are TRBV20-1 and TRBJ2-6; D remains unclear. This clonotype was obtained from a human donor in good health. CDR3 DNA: TGCAGTGCTTATGAGGCCAACGTCCTGACTTTC. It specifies CSAYEANVLTF.